This entry concerns a single T cell receptor (beta chain). Its antigen remains undetermined. It has no much larger one-base neighbor in the sample; base qualities were not kept. The data were obtained in a study of T cells after yellow fever vaccination (dated by TCRdb to between 2018 and 2021). For the wider study: Libraries from fractions with low cell numbers were prepared with the SMART-Seq v4 Ultra Low Input RNA kit. Two healthy male donors, one aged 18 to 30 and one aged 30 to 40 years, were included in the cohort. Blood was collected at multiple timepoints before and after primary and secondary immunization, and bulk PBMC replicates and cell subsets were isolated. To track T-cell clones before and after primary and booster YFV17D yellow fever vaccination, bulk TCR alpha and beta repertoires were sequenced longitudinally. On the study overall, not on this receptor specifically: Computational filtering was required because FACS-sorted repertoires could contain abundant contaminating clonotypes from the bulk population. Because the study included only two donors, the extent to which the findings can be generalized is limited. After the booster, most of the clones that had expanded following primary vaccination were detected again (approximately 95% of CD4 and around 88% of CD8), which suggests that memory was broadly maintained. Compared with the primary T-cell response, the secondary T-cell response was faster but weaker, reaching its peak on day 5 rather than on day 15. A small share of clonotypes was detected in both CD4 and CD8 compartments, with the overlap likely arising from convergent recombination.

Reading the label with the study, this specimen's treatment or condition is: live attenuated yellow fever vaccine strain. Two biological replicates of bulk PBMCs were collected at each blood-draw timepoint. A standard Ficoll-Paque protocol was used to isolate PBMCs from peripheral blood. TriZol was used to extract RNA from bulk PBMCs, from CD4 and CD8 fractions, and from dextramer-positive and dextramer-negative fractions. Synthesis of TCR cDNA relied on 5'RACE template switching, a step that introduced a universal primer site along with unique molecular identifiers. Priming of cDNA synthesis was performed from both the TCR alpha and TCR beta constant segments. Library amplification used two PCR steps, and the second PCR step added sample barcodes and sequencing adapters. Libraries were sequenced on Illumina HiSeq 2500 (2x100 bp) or NovaSeq (2x150 bp). The authors' pipeline ran thus. Demultiplexing of reads and collapsing into UMI consensus sequences were performed with MIGEC, and V(D)J alignment was carried out with MiXCR. Using edgeR on replicate PBMC samples, clonotypes were called vaccine-responding if FDR was below 0.01 and the log2 fold change was above 5 up to day 15. Bulk clonotypes were assigned CD4 or CD8 identity according to which sequenced CD4 or CD8 repertoire held them at higher abundance. TCRdb reran the public reads through fastp at Q25 and MiXCR, keeping productive beta chains. Identical CDR3 protein sequences are pooled into one entry, listed with their most common genes and DNA. The V and J calls shown here were made by TCRdb, not taken from the authors' results. In all, the sample holds under 700,000 distinct CDR3 sequences, and 17% of those were seen once. Together, the top ten hold roughly 17% of the sample.

The cysteine opens and the phenylalanine closes a CDR3 of 15 amino acids. CDR3 DNA only is kept here, 45 bases in frame from base 1. From a lookup of the germline V gene, CDR1 and CDR2 are SGHRS and YFSETQ. Compared with germline, V lacks 4 bases and J lacks 0 bases; bases without a gene match: 5. The chain employs TRBV5-1 and TRBJ2-3; 7 junctional bases match TRBD1. The sample in question was PBMCs, obtained 5 to 6 days after the first yellow fever vaccination. The sequence derives from a man aged 18 to 30 who received the YFV17D yellow fever vaccine. The nucleotides read TGCGCCAGCAGCCGACAGGGAAGTAGCACAGATACGCAGTATTTT. It codes for CASSRQGSSTDTQYF.